This TCR beta chain was documented in a study of memory CD4+ T cells and cytomegalovirus serostatus. The sort gate was single viable CD3+CD4+CD8-CD45RO+ cells for memory CD4+ T cells. This clone was recorded many times. The repertoire was sequenced with immunoSEQ multiplex PCR; TCRdb's copy has only in-frame clones and lacks some. Among around 62,000 clones, 75% to 80% were seen once, and the ten largest hold approximately 4.5%. This receptor was identified in an adult in good health and CMV-seropositive. The source material was memory CD4+ T cells from blood.

CDR3 protein: CASAYRGTNEKLFF. CDR3 in DNA: TGTGCCAGCGCCTACAGGGGCACTAATGAAAAACTGTTTTTT. The chain uses TRBV6-1 and TRBJ1-4, with TRBD1 identical over 7 bases. CDR3 length: 14 residues. V was clipped by 8 bases and J by 2 bases; unmatched bases: 5. From germline, CDR1 is MNHNS and CDR2 SASEGT.